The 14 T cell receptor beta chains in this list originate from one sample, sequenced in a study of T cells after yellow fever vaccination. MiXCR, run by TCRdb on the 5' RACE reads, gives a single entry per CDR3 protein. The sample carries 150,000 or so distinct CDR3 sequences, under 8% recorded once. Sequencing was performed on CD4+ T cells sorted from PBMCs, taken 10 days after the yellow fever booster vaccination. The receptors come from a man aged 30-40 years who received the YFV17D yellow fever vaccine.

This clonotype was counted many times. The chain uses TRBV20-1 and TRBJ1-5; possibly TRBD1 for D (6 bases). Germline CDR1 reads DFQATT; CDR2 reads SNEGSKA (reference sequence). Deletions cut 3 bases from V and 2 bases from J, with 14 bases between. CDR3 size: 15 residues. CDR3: CSASTGGGGNQPQHF. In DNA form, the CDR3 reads TGCAGTGCTAGCACAGGAGGGGGGGGCAATCAGCCCCAGCATTTT.

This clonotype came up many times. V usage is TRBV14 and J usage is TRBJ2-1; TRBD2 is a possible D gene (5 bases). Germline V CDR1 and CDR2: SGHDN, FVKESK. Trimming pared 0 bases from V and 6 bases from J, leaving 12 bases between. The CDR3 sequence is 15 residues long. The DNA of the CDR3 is TGTGCCAGCAGCCAAGACGCGGGCACCGGCAATGAGCAGTTCTTC. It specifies CASSQDAGTGNEQFF.

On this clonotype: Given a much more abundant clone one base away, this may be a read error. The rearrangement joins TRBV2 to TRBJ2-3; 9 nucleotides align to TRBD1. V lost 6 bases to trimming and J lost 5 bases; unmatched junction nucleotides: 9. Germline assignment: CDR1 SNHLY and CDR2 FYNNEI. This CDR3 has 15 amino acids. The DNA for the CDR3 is TGTGCCAGCAGGAAACAGGGGGCGCGAAGAGATACGCAGTATTTT. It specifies CASRKQGARRDTQYF.

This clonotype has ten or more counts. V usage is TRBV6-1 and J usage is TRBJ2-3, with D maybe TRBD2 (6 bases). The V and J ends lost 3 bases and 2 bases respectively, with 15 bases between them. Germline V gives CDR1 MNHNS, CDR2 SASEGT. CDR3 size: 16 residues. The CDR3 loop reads CASSETGGGPTDTQYF. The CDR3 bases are TGTGCCAGCAGTGAGACTGGGGGAGGTCCCACAGATACGCAGTATTTT.

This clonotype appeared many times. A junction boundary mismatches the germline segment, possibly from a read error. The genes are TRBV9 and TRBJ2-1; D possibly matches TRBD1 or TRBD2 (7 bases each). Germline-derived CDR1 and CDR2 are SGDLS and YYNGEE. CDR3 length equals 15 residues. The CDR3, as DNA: TGTGCCAGCGGCGTAGCTGGGAGGGGGCAGGGTGAGCAGTTCTTC. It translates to CASGVAGRGQGEQFF.

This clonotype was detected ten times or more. The CDR3 DNA is TGTGCCAGTAGACGTGCCCTCGCGAACACCGGGGAGCTGTTTTTT. Translating it yields CASRRALANTGELFF. The chain combines TRBV19 with TRBJ2-2, with D unclear. The germline CDR1 and CDR2 sequences are LNHDA and SQIVND (reference sequence). Trimming removed 6 bases from V and 0 bases from J, with 11 bases in between. This CDR3 has 15 amino acids.

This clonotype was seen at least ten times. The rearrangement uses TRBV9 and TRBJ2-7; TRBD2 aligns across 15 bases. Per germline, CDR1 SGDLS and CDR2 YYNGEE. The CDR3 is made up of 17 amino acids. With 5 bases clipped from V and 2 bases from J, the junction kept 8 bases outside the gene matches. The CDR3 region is CASSAGLAGGGTYEQYF. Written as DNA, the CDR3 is TGTGCCAGCAGTGCGGGACTAGCGGGAGGTGGGACCTACGAGCAGTACTTC.

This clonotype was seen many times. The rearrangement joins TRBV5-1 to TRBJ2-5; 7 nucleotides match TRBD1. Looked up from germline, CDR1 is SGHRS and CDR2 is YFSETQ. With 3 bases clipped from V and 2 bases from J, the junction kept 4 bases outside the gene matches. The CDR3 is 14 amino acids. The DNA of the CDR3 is TGCGCCAGCAGCTCAGGGGGAGATCAAGAGACCCAGTACTTC. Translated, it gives CASSSGGDQETQYF. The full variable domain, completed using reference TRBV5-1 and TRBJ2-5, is KAGVTQTPRYLIKTRGQQVTLSCSPISGHRSVSWYQQTPGQGLQFLFEYFSETQRNKGNFPGRFSGRQFSNSRSEMNVSTLELGDSALYLCASSSGGDQETQYFGPGTRLLVL.

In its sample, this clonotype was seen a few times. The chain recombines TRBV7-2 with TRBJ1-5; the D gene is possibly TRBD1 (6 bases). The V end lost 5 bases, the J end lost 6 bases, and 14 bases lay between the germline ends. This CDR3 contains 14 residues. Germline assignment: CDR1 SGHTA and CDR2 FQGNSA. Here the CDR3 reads CASSPTEGGQPQHF. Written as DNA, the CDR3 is TGTGCCAGCAGCCCAACGGAGGGGGGTCAGCCCCAGCATTTT.

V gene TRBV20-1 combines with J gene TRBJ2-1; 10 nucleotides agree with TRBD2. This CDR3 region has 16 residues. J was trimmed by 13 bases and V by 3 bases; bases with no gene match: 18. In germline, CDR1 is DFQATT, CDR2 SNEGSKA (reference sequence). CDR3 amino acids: CSARGGLARGAWGQFF. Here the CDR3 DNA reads TGCAGTGCTAGGGGGGGACTAGCGAGGGGAGCATGGGGACAGTTCTTC.

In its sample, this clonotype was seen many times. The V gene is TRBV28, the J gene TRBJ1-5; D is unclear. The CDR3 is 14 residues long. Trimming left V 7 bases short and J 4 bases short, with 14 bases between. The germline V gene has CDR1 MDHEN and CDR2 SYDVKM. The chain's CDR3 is CASNGRFQNQPQHF. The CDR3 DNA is TGTGCCAGCAATGGGAGGTTCCAGAATCAGCCCCAGCATTTT.

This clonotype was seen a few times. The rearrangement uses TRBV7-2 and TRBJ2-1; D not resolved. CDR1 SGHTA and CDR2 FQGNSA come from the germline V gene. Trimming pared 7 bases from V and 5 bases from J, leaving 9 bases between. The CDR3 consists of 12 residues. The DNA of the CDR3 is TGTGCCAGCACGCCGGTGAACAATGAGCAGTTCTTC. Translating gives CASTPVNNEQFF.

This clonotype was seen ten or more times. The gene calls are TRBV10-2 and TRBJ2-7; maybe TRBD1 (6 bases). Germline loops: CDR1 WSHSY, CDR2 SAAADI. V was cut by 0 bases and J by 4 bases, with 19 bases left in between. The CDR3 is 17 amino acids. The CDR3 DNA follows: TGCGCCAGCAGTGAGTCGAACTCAGACAGGCACACTTACGAGCAGTACTTC. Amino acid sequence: CASSESNSDRHTYEQYF.

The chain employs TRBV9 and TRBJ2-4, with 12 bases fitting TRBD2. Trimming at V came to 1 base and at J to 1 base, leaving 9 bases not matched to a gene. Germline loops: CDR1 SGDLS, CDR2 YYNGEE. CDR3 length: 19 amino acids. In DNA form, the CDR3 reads TGTGCCAGCAGCGTAAGAGGGGCTAGCGGGAGGGAGGCCAAAAACATTCAGTACTTC. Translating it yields CASSVRGASGREAKNIQYF.